This T cell receptor (beta chain) was identified during a study of identical twins. MiXCR, run by TCRdb on the 5' RACE reads, gives a single entry per CDR3 protein. The data contain 430,000 or so distinct CDR3 sequences, roughly 24% of them singletons. Germline CDR1 is SGHTA and CDR2 is FQGNSA. Trimming cost V 6 bases and J 1 base; bases outside gene matches: 6. The CDR3 sequence is 17 residues long. These data were also filed under a second study, of T cells expressing NK-cell markers. That paper states: Sorted CD3+CD56+NKG2C+, CD3+CD56+NKG2C- and CD3+CD56-NKG2C+ T cells supplied TCR beta repertoires. Restricting sorting to alpha-beta TCR T cells was achieved in several experiments by an anti-gamma-delta TCR antibody. These clonotypes additionally ranked first within the CD3+CD56-NKG2C+ fraction of a few donors. Whether expanded NKG2C+ T cell clones were HCMV-specific remained unclear.

The genes are TRBV7-2 and TRBJ2-3; 14 nucleotides line up with TRBD2. The material sequenced was CD4+ T cells sorted from blood. The TCR sequence derives from a woman younger than 35 in good health. For the CDR3, the DNA is TGTGCCAGCAGGTCGGGACTAGCGGGAGTCGGCACAGATACGCAGTATTTT. Its protein is CASRSGLAGVGTDTQYF.